One and the same sample provided the 14 T cell receptor beta chains below, sequenced in a study of molecular identifiers for immune sequencing clone quantification. MiXCR, applied by TCRdb to the PCR reads, yields one record per CDR3 protein. The data contain over 35,000 distinct CDR3 sequences, about 18% of them singletons. The sequencing sample was made of naive CD8+ T cells from blood, with Jurkat cell RNA spiked in. Subset here: FACS-sorted CD8+CD4-CCR7+CD45RA+ naive T cells. The source is a human donor in good health. Some libraries in this study had Jurkat cell RNA spiked in.

This clonotype was observed many times. The chain recombines TRBV6-2 or TRBV6-3 with TRBJ2-1, with D uncertain. V was shortened by 0 bases and J by 10 bases, with 7 bases between the two germline ends. CDR1 is MNHEY and CDR2 is SVGEGT in the germline V gene. The CDR3 sequence is 12 residues long. Written as DNA, the CDR3 is TGTGCCAGCAGTTACTCGATCCACGAGCAGTTCTTC. It specifies CASSYSIHEQFF.

Ten or more counts support this clonotype. The gene calls are TRBV9 and TRBJ2-2; D is perhaps TRBD1 (5 bases). V lost 3 bases to trimming and J lost 3 bases, with 12 bases between them. Germline V gene data show CDR1 as SGDLS and CDR2 as YYNGEE. This CDR3 contains 15 residues. The chain's CDR3 is CASSARDGDTGELFF. The DNA for the CDR3 is TGTGCCAGCAGCGCCAGGGATGGTGACACCGGGGAGCTGTTTTTT.

Only a few counts were recorded for this clonotype. The chain links TRBV28 to TRBJ2-7; 8 bases match TRBD1. The CDR3 has 13 amino acids. The junction had 3 bases not matched to a gene; V was cut back by 4 bases and J by 4 bases. From germline, CDR1 is MDHEN and CDR2 SYDVKM. DNA of the CDR3: TGTGCCAGCAGTTGGGACAGGAGGTACGAGCAGTACTTC. Its translation: CASSWDRRYEQYF.

At least ten counts were recorded for this clonotype. The chain joins TRBV29-1 to TRBJ2-7, with 7 nucleotides matching TRBD1. The length of the CDR3 is 15 residues. The trim removed 2 bases at V and 6 bases at J, leaving 13 bases unmatched. CDR1 and CDR2 (germline): SQVTM, ANQGSEA. The CDR3 spells CSVESPPGTDFEQYF. The CDR3 nucleotides are TGCAGCGTTGAATCCCCTCCCGGGACAGATTTCGAGCAGTACTTC.

This clonotype was seen many times. The CDR3 region has the DNA TGTGCCAGCAGCTTGTACCAGAAAGAGACCCAGTACTTC. Protein: CASSLYQKETQYF. This sequence joins TRBV7-3 and TRBJ2-5, with unresolved D. CDR3 length equals 13 residues. Germline V gene lookup returns CDR1 SGHTA and CDR2 FQGTGA. V lost 3 bases to trimming and J lost 3 bases, with 8 bases between them.

This clonotype was seen more than once but under ten times. The rearrangement joins TRBV5-6 to TRBJ2-7, with a possible D match to TRBD1 (5 bases). The CDR3 loop spans 16 amino acids. Germline CDR1 reads SGHDT; CDR2 reads YYEEEE. The V end was cut by 1 base, the J end by 3 bases, with 17 bases between. The CDR3: CASSLRGLGQSYEQYF. The DNA for the CDR3 is TGTGCCAGCAGCTTGAGGGGTTTGGGCCAGAGCTACGAGCAGTACTTC.

The chain recombines TRBV28 with TRBJ2-1; D remains unclear. The CDR3 has 12 amino acids. Per the germline V gene, CDR1 is MDHEN and CDR2 is SYDVKM. Trimming removed 6 bases at V and 4 bases at J, with 7 bases between. The CDR3 sequence is CASRRPYNEQFF. CDR3 nucleotides: TGTGCCAGCAGAAGACCATACAATGAGCAGTTCTTC.

Only a few counts were recorded for this clonotype. V gene TRBV4-3 combines with J gene TRBJ2-1; no firm D call. CDR1 is LGHNA, CDR2 YSLEER, per germline. Between the trimmed V and J ends, which lost 4 bases and 0 bases, there was a span of 10 bases. The CDR3 contains 15 residues. The CDR3 DNA follows: TGCGCCAGCAGCCCCGTACTATCCTCCTACAATGAGCAGTTCTTC. Translating gives CASSPVLSSYNEQFF.

The chain has TRBV11-2 and TRBJ2-5; D uncertain. V was clipped by 2 bases and J by 10 bases, with 8 bases between them. Germline assignment: CDR1 SGHAT and CDR2 FQNNGV. The CDR3 is made up of 11 amino acids. Here the CDR3 reads CASSLSSDQYF. CDR3 nucleotides: TGTGCCAGCAGCTTATCCAGTGACCAGTACTTC.

This clonotype was counted many times. The chain has TRBV28 and TRBJ2-7; TRBD1 matches at 9 bases. This CDR3 is 13 amino acids long. Germline CDR1 is MDHEN and CDR2 is SYDVKM. In nucleotides, the CDR3 is TGTGCTGCCACCGGGACAGGGCCTTACGAGCAGTACTTC. Translated, it gives CAATGTGPYEQYF.

The chain couples TRBV10-3 to TRBJ2-5, with TRBD1 matching 7 bases. CDR1 is ENHRY, CDR2 SYGVKD, per germline. The CDR3 length is 13 residues. V was clipped by 6 bases and J by 5 bases; unmatched bases: 6. DNA for the CDR3: TGTGCCATCAGCCAGACAGGGATCGAGACCCAGTACTTC. Protein sequence: CAISQTGIETQYF.

This clonotype was seen ten or more times. The chain joins TRBV29-1 to TRBJ2-7; 10 bases agree with TRBD2. The germline V gene has CDR1 SQVTM and CDR2 ANQGSEA. After removal of 6 bases from V and 3 bases from J, the junction contained 5 bases not matched to a gene. This CDR3 contains 13 residues. The CDR3 DNA follows: TGCAGCGTCGAAAAGCGGGAGGGCTACGAGCAGTACTTC. Its translation: CSVEKREGYEQYF.

This clonotype has at least ten counts. This sequence joins TRBV19 and TRBJ2-7; D is ambiguous. Trimming took off 3 bases at V and 5 bases at J, with 11 bases between the two ends. This CDR3 comprises 13 residues. Germline values: CDR1 LNHDA, CDR2 SQIVND (reference sequence). As DNA, the CDR3 is TGTGCCAGTAGTATTACGGGTTTCCACGAGCAGTACTTC. This translates into CASSITGFHEQYF.

The rearrangement joins TRBV7-9 to TRBJ2-7; 7 nucleotides match TRBD1. The V and J ends lost 2 bases and 3 bases, in that order; junction bases with no gene match: 4. CDR1 is SEHNR and CDR2 is FQNEAQ in the germline V gene (reference sequence). The CDR3 runs 14 residues. CDR3 sequence (DNA): TGTGCCAGCAGCTTAAGTTCAGGGGGCTACGAGCAGTACTTC. Amino acids: CASSLSSGGYEQYF.